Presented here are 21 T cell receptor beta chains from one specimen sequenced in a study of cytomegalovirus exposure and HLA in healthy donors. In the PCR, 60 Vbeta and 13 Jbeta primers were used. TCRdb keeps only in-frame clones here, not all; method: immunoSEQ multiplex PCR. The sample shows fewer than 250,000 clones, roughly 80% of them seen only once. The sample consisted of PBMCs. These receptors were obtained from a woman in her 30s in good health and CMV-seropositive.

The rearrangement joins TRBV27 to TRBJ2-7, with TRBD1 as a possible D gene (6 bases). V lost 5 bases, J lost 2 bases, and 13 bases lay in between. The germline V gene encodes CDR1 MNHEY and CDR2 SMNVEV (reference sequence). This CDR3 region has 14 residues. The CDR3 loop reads CASSKGTQAYEQYF. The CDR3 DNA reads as TGTGCCAGCAGTAAAGGGACACAAGCCTACGAGCAGTACTTC.

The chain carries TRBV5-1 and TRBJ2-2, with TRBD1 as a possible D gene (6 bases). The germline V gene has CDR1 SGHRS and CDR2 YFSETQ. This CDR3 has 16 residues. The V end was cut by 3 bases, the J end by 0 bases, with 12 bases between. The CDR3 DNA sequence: TGCGCCAGCAGCTGGGAACAGGGAGCGAACACCGGGGAGCTGTTTTTT. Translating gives CASSWEQGANTGELFF.

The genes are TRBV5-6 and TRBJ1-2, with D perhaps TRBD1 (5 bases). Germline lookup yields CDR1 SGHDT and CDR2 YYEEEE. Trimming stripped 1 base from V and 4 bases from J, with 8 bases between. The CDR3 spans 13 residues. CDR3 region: CASSLQGGYGYTF. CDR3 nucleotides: TGTGCCAGCAGCTTGCAGGGCGGCTATGGCTACACCTTC.

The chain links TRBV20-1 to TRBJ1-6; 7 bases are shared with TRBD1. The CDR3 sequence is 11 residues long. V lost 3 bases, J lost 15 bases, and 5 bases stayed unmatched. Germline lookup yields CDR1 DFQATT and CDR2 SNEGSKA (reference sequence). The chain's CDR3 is CSASRQGYLHF. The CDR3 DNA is TGCAGTGCTAGCCGACAGGGCTACCTCCACTTT.

The CDR3 region is CAISESSWLFDYEQYF. Written as DNA, the CDR3 is TGTGCCATCAGTGAGTCCTCGTGGCTTTTCGACTACGAGCAGTACTTC. V gene TRBV10-3 combines with J gene TRBJ2-7; D unresolved. Trimming took off 0 bases at V and 3 bases at J, with 15 bases between the two ends. The CDR3 contains 16 residues. CDR1 is ENHRY and CDR2 is SYGVKD in the germline V gene.

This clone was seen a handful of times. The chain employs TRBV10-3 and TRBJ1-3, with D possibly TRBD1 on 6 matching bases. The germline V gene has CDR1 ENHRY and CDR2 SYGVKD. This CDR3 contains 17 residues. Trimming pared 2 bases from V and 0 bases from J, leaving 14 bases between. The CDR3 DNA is TGTGCCATCAGTGAGAGGGGGACCACCCGCTCTGGAAACACCATATATTTT. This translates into CAISERGTTRSGNTIYF.

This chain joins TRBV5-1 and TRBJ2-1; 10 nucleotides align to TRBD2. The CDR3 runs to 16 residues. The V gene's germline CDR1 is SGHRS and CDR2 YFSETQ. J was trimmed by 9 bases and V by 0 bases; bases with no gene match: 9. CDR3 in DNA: TGCGCCAGCAGCTTGGCCGCAGCTAGCGGGGGTAGTGAGCAGTTCTTC. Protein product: CASSLAAASGGSEQFF.

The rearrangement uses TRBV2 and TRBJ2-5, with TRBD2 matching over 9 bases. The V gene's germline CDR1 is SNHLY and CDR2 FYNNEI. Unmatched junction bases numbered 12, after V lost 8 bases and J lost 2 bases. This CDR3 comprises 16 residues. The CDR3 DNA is TGTGCCAGCGGGAGGGTAGCGGGGGCATATCAAGAGACCCAGTACTTC. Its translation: CASGRVAGAYQETQYF.

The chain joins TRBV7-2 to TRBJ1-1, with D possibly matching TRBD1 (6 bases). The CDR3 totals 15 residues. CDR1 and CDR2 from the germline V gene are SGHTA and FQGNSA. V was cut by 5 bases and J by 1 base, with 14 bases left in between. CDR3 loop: CASSPKQGSNTEAFF. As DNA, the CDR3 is TGTGCCAGCAGCCCTAAACAGGGCTCGAACACTGAAGCTTTCTTT.

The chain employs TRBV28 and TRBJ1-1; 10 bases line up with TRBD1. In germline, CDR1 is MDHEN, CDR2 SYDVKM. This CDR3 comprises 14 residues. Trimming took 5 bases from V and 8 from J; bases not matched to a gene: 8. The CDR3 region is CASSPGQGFTEAFF. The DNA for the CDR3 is TGTGCCAGCAGTCCGGGACAGGGGTTTACCGAAGCTTTCTTT. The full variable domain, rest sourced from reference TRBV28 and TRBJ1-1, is DVKVTQSSRYLVKRTGEKVFLECVQDMDHENMFWYRQDPGLGLRLIYFSYDVKMKEKGDIPEGYSVSREKKERFSLILESASTNQTSMYLCASSPGQGFTEAFFGQGTRLTVV.

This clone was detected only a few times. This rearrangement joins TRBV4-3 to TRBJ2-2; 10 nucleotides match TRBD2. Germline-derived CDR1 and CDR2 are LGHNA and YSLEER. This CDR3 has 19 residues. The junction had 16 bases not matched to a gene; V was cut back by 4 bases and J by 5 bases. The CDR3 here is CASSLGWGSERGGTGELFF. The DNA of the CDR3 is TGCGCCAGCAGCCTAGGCTGGGGGAGCGAGCGGGGGGGGACCGGGGAGCTGTTTTTT.

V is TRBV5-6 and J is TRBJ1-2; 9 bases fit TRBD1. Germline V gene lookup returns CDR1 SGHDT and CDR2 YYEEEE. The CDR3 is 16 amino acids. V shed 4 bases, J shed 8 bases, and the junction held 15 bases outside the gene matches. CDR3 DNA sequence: TGTGCCAGCAGCCTACGCGGGACAGGGTCTATCCGAGGCTACACCTTC. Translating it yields CASSLRGTGSIRGYTF.

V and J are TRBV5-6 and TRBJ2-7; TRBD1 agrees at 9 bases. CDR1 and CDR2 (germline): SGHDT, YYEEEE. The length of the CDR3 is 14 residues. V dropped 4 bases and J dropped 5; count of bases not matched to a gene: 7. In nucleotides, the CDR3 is TGTGCCAGCAGCCCGGGACAGGGTCTTCACGAGCAGTACTTC. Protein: CASSPGQGLHEQYF.

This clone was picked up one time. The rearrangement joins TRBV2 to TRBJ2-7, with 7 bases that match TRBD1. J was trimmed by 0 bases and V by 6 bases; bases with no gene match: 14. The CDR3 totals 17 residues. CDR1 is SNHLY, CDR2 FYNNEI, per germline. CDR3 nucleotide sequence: TGTGCCAGCAGGGCCTACACCGGGACAGCCAGCTCCTACGAGCAGTACTTC. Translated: CASRAYTGTASSYEQYF.

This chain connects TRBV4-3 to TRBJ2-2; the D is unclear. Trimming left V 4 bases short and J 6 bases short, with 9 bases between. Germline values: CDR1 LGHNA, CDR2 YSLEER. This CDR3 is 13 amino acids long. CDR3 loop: CASSLGEAGELFF. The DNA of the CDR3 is TGCGCCAGCAGCCTCGGAGAGGCCGGGGAGCTGTTTTTT.

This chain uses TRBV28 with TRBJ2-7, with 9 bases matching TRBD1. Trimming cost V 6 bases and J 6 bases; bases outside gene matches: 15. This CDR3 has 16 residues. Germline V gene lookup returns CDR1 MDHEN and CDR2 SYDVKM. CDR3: CASSHTGTGKIGEQYF. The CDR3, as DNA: TGTGCCAGCAGCCACACCGGGACAGGGAAAATCGGCGAGCAGTACTTC.

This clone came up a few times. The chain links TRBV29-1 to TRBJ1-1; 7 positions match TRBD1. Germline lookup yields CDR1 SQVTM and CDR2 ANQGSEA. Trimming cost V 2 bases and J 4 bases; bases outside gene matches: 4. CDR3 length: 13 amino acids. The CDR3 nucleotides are TGCAGCGTTGAAAGACAGGGTGTCACTGAAGCTTTCTTT. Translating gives CSVERQGVTEAFF.

The CDR3 spells CASSPGVSGANVLTF. The CDR3, as DNA: TGTGCCAGCAGCCCCGGGGTCTCTGGGGCCAACGTCCTGACTTTC. This sequence joins TRBV11-1 and TRBJ2-6, with D maybe TRBD2 (5 bases). V dropped 5 bases and J dropped 0 bases, with 8 bases sitting between them. Germline CDR1 and CDR2: SGHAT and FQDESV (reference sequence). This CDR3 has 15 amino acids. Variable domain in full (rest from reference TRBV11-1 and TRBJ2-6): EAEVAQSPRYKITEKSQAVAFWCDPISGHATLYWYRQILGQGPELLVQFQDESVVDDSQLPKDRFSAERLKGVDSTLKIQPAELGDSAMYLCASSPGVSGANVLTFGAGSRLTVL.

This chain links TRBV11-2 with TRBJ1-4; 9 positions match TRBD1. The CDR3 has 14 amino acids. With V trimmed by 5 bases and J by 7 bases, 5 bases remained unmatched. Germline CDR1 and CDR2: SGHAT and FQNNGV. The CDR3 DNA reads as TGTGCCAGCAGCGTGGGACAGGGACCTGAAAAACTGTTTTTT. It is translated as CASSVGQGPEKLFF.

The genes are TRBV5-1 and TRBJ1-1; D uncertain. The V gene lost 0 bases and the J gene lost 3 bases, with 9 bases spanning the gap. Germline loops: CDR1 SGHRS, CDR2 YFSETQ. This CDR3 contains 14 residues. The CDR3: CASSLAEQYTEAFF. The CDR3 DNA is TGCGCCAGCAGCTTGGCCGAACAGTACACTGAAGCTTTCTTT.

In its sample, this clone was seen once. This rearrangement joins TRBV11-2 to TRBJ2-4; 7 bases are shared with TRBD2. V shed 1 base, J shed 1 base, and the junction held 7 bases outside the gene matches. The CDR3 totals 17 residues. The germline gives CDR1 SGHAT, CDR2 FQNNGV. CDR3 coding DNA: TGTGCCAGCAGCTTAGGCGGGGGACGAAGGGCCAAAAACATTCAGTACTTC. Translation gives CASSLGGGRRAKNIQYF.